This TCR beta chain was retrieved from a study of T cell repertoires in cytomegalovirus infection. Looking at the study overall: Public TCR beta signatures were indicative of both CMV infection and a matching HLA type. Study-level results: Cumulative frequency of public TCR beta families picked out carriers of CMV plus the relevant HLA.

This clonotype was observed a handful of times. Antigen specificity is unknown. Germline V CDR1 and CDR2: KGHSH, LQKENI. The CDR3 sequence is 16 residues long. V dropped 2 bases and J dropped 0 bases, with 13 bases sitting between them. TCRdb re-derived calls from the reads in MiXCR, one entry per CDR3 protein. The profile shows fewer than 550,000 distinct CDR3 sequences, around 27% of them singletons. The sequencing sample was made of PBMCs. The chain carries TRBV18 and TRBJ1-1, with D unclear. This TCR was sampled from a human donor in good health (CMV status not recorded). Some clones in this sample may be carry-over from other donors' samples. The CDR3 spells CASSPSIDSMNTEAFF. Written as DNA, the CDR3 is TGTGCCAGCTCACCAAGCATTGATTCCATGAACACTGAAGCTTTCTTT.